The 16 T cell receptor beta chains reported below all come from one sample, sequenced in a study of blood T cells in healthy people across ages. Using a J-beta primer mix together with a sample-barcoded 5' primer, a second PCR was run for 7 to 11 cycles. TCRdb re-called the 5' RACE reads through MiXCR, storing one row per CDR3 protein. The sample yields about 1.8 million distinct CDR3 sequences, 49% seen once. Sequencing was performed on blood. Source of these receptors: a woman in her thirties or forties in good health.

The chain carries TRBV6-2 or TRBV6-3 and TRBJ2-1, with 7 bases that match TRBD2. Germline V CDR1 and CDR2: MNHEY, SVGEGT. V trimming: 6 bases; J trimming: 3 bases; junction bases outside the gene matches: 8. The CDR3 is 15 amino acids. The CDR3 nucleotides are TGTGCCAGCAGATTTCGGGGGGACTACTACAATGAGCAGTTCTTC. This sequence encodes CASRFRGDYYNEQFF.

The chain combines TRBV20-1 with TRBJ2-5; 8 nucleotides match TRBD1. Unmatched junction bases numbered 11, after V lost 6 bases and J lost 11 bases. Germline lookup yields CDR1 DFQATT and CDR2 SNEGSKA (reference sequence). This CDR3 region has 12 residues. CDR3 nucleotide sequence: TGCAGTGCGGACAGGGTCGGTCCTGAGCAGTACTTC. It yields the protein CSADRVGPEQYF.

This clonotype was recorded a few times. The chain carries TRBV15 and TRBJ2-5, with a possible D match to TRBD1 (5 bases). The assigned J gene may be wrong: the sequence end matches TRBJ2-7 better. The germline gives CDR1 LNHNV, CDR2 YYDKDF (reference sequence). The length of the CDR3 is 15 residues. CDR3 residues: CATSRENSGNYEQYF. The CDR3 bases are TGTGCCACCAGCAGGGAGAATTCAGGGAACTACGAGCAGTACTTC.

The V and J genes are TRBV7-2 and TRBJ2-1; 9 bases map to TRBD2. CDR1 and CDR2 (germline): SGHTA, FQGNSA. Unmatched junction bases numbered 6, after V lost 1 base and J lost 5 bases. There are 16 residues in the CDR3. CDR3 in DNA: TGTGCCAGCAGCTTAGGGCCAGCGGGGGGCGACAATGAGCAGTTCTTC. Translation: CASSLGPAGGDNEQFF.

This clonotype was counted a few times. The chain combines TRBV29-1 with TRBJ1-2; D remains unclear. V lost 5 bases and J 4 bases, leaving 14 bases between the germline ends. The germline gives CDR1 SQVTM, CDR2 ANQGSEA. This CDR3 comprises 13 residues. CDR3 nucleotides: TGCAGCGTTAAAAGGACGGAACCCTATGGCTACACCTTC. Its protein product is CSVKRTEPYGYTF.

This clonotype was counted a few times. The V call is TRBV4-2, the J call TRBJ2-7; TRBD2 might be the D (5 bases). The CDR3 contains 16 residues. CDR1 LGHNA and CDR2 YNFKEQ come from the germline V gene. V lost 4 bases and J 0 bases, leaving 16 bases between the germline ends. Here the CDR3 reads CASSPEGYSFSYEQYF. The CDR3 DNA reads TGTGCCAGCAGCCCAGAGGGATATAGTTTCTCCTACGAGCAGTACTTC.

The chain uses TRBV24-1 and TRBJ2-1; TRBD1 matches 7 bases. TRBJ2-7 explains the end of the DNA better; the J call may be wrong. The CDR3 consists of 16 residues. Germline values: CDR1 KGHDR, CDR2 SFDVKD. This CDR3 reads CATSGDRFSSYNEQYF. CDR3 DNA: TGTGCCACCAGTGGGGACAGATTCAGCTCCTACAATGAGCAGTACTTC.

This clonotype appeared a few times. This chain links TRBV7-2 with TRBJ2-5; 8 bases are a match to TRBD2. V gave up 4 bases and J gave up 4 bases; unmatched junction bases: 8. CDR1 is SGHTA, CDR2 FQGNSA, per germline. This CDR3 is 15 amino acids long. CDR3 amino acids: CASSSSSGSRETQYF. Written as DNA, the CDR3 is TGTGCCAGCAGCTCGTCTAGCGGGTCTCGAGAGACCCAGTACTTC.

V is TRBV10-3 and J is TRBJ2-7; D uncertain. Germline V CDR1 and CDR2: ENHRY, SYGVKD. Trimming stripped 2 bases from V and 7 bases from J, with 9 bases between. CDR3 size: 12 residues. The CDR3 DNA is TGTGCCATCAGTGAGGGGGTCGGTGAGCAGTACTTC. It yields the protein CAISEGVGEQYF.

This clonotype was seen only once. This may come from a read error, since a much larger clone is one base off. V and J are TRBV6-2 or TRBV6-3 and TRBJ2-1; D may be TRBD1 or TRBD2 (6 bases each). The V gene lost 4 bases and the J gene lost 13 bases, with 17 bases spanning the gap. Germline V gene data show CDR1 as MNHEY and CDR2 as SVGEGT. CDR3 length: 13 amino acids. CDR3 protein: CASSWTERETQFF. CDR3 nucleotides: TGTGCCAGCAGTTGGACAGAACGGGAGACCCAGTTCTTC.

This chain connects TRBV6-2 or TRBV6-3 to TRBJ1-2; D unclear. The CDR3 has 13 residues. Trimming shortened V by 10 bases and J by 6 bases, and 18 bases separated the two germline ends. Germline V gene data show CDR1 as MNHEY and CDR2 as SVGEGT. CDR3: CATSSRTPHGYTF. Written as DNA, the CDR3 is TGTGCCACCTCAAGCCGTACACCCCATGGCTACACCTTC.

Here the CDR3 DNA reads TGTGCCAGCAGCCTACCGGGACTAGCGGGGAGCAATGAGCAGTTCTTC. Encoded protein: CASSLPGLAGSNEQFF. V gene TRBV4-2 combines with J gene TRBJ2-1; 13 positions agree with TRBD2. This CDR3 contains 16 residues. CDR1 is LGHNA, CDR2 YNFKEQ, per germline. J lost 6 bases, V lost 4 bases, and 6 bases had no gene match.

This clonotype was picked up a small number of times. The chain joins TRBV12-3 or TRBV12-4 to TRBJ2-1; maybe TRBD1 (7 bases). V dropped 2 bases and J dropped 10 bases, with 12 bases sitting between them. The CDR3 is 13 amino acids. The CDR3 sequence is CASSLSQGGEQFF. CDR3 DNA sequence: TGTGCCAGCAGTTTATCTCAGGGGGGCGAGCAGTTCTTC.

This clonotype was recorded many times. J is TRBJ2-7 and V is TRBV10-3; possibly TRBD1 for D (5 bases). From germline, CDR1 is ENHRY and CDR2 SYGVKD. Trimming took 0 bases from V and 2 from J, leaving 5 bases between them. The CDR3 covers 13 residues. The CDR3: CAISESGAYEQYF. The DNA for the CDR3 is TGTGCCATCAGTGAGTCAGGGGCCTACGAGCAGTACTTC.

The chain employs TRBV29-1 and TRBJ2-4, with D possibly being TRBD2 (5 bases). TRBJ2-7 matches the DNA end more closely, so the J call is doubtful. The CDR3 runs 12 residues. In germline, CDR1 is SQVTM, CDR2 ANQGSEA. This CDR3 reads CSVTVGAYEQYF. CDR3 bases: TGCAGCGTCACGGTCGGGGCCTACGAGCAGTACTTC.

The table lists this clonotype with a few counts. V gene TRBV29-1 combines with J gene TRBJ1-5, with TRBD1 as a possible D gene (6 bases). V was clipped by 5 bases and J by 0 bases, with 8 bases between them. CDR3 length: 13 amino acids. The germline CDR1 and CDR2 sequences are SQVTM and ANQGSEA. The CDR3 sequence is CSVRTDSNQPQHF. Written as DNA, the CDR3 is TGCAGCGTTCGGACAGATAGCAATCAGCCCCAGCATTTT. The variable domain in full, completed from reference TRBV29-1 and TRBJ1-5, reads SAVISQKPSRDICQRGTSLTIQCQVDSQVTMMFWYRQQPGQSLTLIATANQGSEATYESGFVIDKFPISRPNLTFSTLTVSNMSPEDSSIYLCSVRTDSNQPQHFGDGTRLSIL.